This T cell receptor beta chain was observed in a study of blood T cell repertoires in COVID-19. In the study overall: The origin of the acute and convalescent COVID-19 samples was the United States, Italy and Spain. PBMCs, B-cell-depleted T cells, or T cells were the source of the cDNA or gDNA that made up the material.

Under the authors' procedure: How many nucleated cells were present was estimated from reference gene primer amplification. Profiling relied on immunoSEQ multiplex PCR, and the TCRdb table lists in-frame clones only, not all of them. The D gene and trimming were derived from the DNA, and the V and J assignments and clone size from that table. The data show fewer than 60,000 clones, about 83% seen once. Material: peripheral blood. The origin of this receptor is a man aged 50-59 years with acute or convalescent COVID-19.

Here the CDR3 DNA reads TGCGCCAGCAGCCATACAGCGGTCAGCACAGATACGCAGTATTTT. The encoded protein is CASSHTAVSTDTQYF. J is TRBJ2-3 and V is TRBV5-1; possibly TRBD2 for D (5 bases). This CDR3 is built from 15 residues. Germline V gene data show CDR1 as SGHRS and CDR2 as YFSETQ. V lost 4 bases and J lost 0, with 12 bases in between.